This is a list of T cell receptor beta chains from one sample in a study of cytotoxic CD8 clonotypes in ibrutinib-treated CLL. Sequenced by immunoSEQ multiplex PCR; TCRdb stores in-frame clones only, minus some. The table has 120,000 to 150,000 clones, 80% to 95% seen once. The sequenced sample was PBMCs, obtained after 12 months of ibrutinib treatment. The receptor source for this set is a human donor with chronic lymphocytic leukemia. The CDR3 runs from the conserved cysteine through the conserved F or W. Each record gives: V gene, J gene, CDR3 protein.

TRBV20-1	TRBJ2-7	CSAGGLYEQYF
TRBV28	TRBJ2-7	CASSEVLELDEQYF
TRBV15	TRBJ2-5	CATSRNQGWETQYF
TRBV6-5	TRBJ1-2	CASGRENGNYGYTF
TRBV11-1	TRBJ1-1	CASSLIVGYTEAFF
TRBV27	TRBJ1-2	CATKRTDFYGYTF
TRBV19	TRBJ2-2	CASSPSGLGELFF
TRBV6-5	TRBJ1-1	CASSSSDTEAFF
TRBV30	TRBJ2-1	CAWIGREAYNEQFF
TRBV6-5	TRBJ2-7	CASSEAYEQYF
TRBV11-3	TRBJ2-7	CASSFNFSKDGEQYF
TRBV7-6	TRBJ2-2	CASSPVYGVTGELFF
TRBV6-5	TRBJ2-7	CASSYSADASYEQYF
TRBV7-6	TRBJ1-1	CASSSYQGNEAFF
TRBV30	TRBJ2-2	CAWSSPRWSNTGELFF
TRBV5-6	TRBJ2-7	CASSSGRNEQYF
TRBV4-1	TRBJ1-5	CASSQDGTPQHF
TRBV10-3	TRBJ2-7	CAISSGNSYEQYF
TRBV7-2	TRBJ2-7	CASTQTGKDYEQYF
TRBV25-1	TRBJ1-1	CASSELDGDMNTEAFF
TRBV11-2	TRBJ2-1	CASSPGRESNNEQFF
TRBV4-3	TRBJ2-1	CASSQGRLAVYNEQFF